The sequence of this T cell receptor beta chain was determined in a study of blood T cell repertoires in COVID-19. Data came from immunoSEQ multiplex PCR; TCRdb stores just in-frame clones and leaves some out. The data hold some 160,000 clones, with around 82% observed a single time. The J segment lost 4 bases and the V segment lost 2 bases, leaving 1 base of the junction unmatched. CDR3 length: 13 amino acids. Germline values: CDR1 MNHEY, CDR2 SMNVEV (reference sequence). V usage is TRBV27 and J usage is TRBJ2-7; 8 bases fit TRBD2. Sequences were obtained from peripheral blood. The source is a man aged 70-80 years with active or convalescent COVID-19. The CDR3 sequence is CASSLGLAYEQYF. The CDR3 nucleotides are TGTGCCAGCAGTTTAGGACTAGCTTACGAGCAGTACTTC.